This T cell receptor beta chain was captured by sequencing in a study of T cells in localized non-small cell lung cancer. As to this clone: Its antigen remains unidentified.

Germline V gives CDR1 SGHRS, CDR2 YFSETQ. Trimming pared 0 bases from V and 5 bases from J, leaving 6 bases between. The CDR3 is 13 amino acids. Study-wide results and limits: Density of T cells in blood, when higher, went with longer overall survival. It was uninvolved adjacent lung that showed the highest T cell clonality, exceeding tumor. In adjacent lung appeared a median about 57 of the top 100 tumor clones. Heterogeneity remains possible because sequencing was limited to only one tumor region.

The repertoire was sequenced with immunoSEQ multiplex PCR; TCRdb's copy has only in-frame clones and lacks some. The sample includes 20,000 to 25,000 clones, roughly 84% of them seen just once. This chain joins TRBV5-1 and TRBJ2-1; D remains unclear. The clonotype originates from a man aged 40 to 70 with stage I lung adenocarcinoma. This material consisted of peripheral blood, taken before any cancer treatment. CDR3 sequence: CASSLVDDNEQFF. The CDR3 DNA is TGCGCCAGCAGCTTGGTGGACGACAATGAGCAGTTCTTC.